This T cell receptor beta chain was observed in a study of beta chain features in type 1 diabetes. Study-wide context: Over all samples combined, some 99,000,000 sorted cells were examined.

Sorting gave populations that all exceeded 95% purity. Germline V gene data show CDR1 as MNHNY and CDR2 as SVGAGI (reference sequence). The CDR3 is 14 residues long. The V and J ends lost 6 bases and 8 bases, in that order; junction bases with no gene match: 11. cDNA synthesis used the whole RNA isolate, giving expressed TCRB sequences. Approximately 3.5 million reads was the average for naive, central memory and regulatory T cell samples. The assay was immunoSEQ multiplex PCR, and TCRdb's table has in-frame clones only and misses some. The table includes 350,000 or so clones, 20% detected once. The source of this sequence is a woman aged 18-29 years in good health. This chain links TRBV6-6 with TRBJ1-1; 8 bases are shared with TRBD1. Sequenced material: naive CD4+ T cells from blood. CDR3 nucleotide sequence: TGTGCCAGCAGCCCGCCTGGACAGGGTATCGAAGCTTTCTTT. This codes for CASSPPGQGIEAFF.